One and the same sample provided the 14 T cell receptor beta chains below, sequenced in a study of T cells in Graves' hyperthyroidism and ophthalmopathy. From RNA transcripts, TCR beta CDR3 regions were amplified. Researchers ran a first-round RT-PCR on the TCR CDR3 using the HTBI primer set. One entry per CDR3 protein, called by TCRdb with MiXCR from the multiplex PCR reads. Seen here are approximately 600,000 distinct CDR3 sequences, around 20% observed once, and the top ten hold around a third. Source material: blood. The origin of the receptors is a man under 40 with Graves' ophthalmopathy.

Only a few counts were recorded for this clonotype. The chain recombines TRBV12-3 or TRBV12-4 with TRBJ2-4, with D possibly TRBD1 on 6 matching bases. The CDR3 is made up of 12 amino acids. V shed 5 bases and J shed 8 bases, with 10 bases lying between them. CDR3 loop: CASSVDSDIQYF. DNA of the CDR3: TGTGCCAGCAGTGTGGACAGTGACATTCAGTACTTC.

As for this clonotype: This could be a read error, since a much larger clone is one nucleotide away. The chain couples TRBV6-5 to TRBJ2-2; 7 bases map to TRBD2. This CDR3 spans 16 amino acids. Germline lookup yields CDR1 MNHEY and CDR2 SVGAGI. The CDR3 region is CTSSYSSGTNTGELFF. The CDR3 DNA follows: TGTACCAGCAGTTATTCTAGCGGAACGAACACCGGGGAGCTGTTTTTT.

The V gene is TRBV11-2, the J gene TRBJ2-7; 7 bases align to TRBD1. Germline lookup yields CDR1 SGHAT and CDR2 FQNNGV. Trimming took 1 base from V and 3 from J; bases not matched to a gene: 3. This CDR3 is built from 14 residues. The CDR3 coding sequence is TGTGCCAGCAGCTTAGGAGGGGGCCACTACGAGCAGTACTTC. This codes for CASSLGGGHYEQYF.

Points on this clonotype: It may be a read error: a sequence one base away is much more abundant. The rearrangement joins TRBV7-2 to TRBJ2-7; 10 positions match TRBD2. Germline CDR1 SGHTA, CDR2 FQGNSA. The CDR3 has 17 amino acids. The CDR3: CAGSSGTSAIYSYEQYF. The CDR3 nucleotides read TGTGCCGGCAGCTCCGGGACTAGCGCCATATACTCCTACGAGCAGTACTTC.

As to this clonotype: The CDR3 end shows no conserved phenylalanine or tryptophan, and so a read error is likely. The chain employs TRBV6-1 and TRBJ1-2; tentative D call: TRBD1 (5 bases). The CDR3 extends over 13 amino acids. Germline V gene lookup returns CDR1 MNHNS and CDR2 SASEGT. V was clipped by 6 bases and J by 4 bases, with 12 bases between them. The CDR3 sequence: CASRKGSSYGYTL. The CDR3 region has the DNA TGTGCCAGCAGGAAGGGGTCGTCCTATGGCTACACCCTC.

This clonotype was seen more than once but under ten times. The V call is TRBV27, the J call TRBJ2-7; TRBD1 is a possible D gene (6 bases). Trimming pared 4 bases from V and 2 bases from J, leaving 18 bases between. The germline CDR1 and CDR2 sequences are MNHEY and SMNVEV (reference sequence). This CDR3 contains 16 residues. The CDR3 nucleotides are TGTGCCAGCAGTTCGCCCCCGGGACAACCCCCCTACGAGCAGTACTTC. It translates to CASSSPPGQPPYEQYF.

The chain recombines TRBV5-1 with TRBJ2-2; TRBD1 matches at 7 bases. Losses at the gene ends were 4 bases for V and 6 bases for J; bases not matched to a gene: 6. The CDR3 contains 14 residues. Germline V gene sequence: CDR1 SGHRS, CDR2 YFSETQ. The CDR3, as DNA: TGCGCCAGCAGCAGAGCCAGGGGGTCCGGGGAGCTGTTTTTT. Translation: CASSRARGSGELFF.

This clonotype has at least ten counts. The chain has TRBV2 and TRBJ2-5; D is possibly TRBD2 (7 bases). Germline values: CDR1 SNHLY, CDR2 FYNNEI. This CDR3 region has 15 residues. Between the trimmed V and J ends, which lost 4 bases and 4 bases, there was a span of 16 bases. CDR3 sequence reads: CASSAPTGRAETQYF. The CDR3 DNA follows: TGTGCCAGCAGTGCCCCCACAGGGAGGGCAGAGACCCAGTACTTC.

V is TRBV5-1 and J is TRBJ2-1; 10 nucleotides agree with TRBD2. After removal of 4 bases from V and 2 bases from J, the junction contained 15 bases not matched to a gene. CDR3 length equals 19 residues. Germline loops: CDR1 SGHRS, CDR2 YFSETQ. Here the CDR3 DNA reads TGCGCCAGCAGCGCACCTAGCGGGAGTCCCCCCGTCCCCTACAATGAGCAGTTCTTC. It translates to CASSAPSGSPPVPYNEQFF. The full variable domain, with the rest looked up from reference TRBV5-1 and TRBJ2-1, is KAGVTQTPRYLIKTRGQQVTLSCSPISGHRSVSWYQQTPGQGLQFLFEYFSETQRNKGNFPGRFSGRQFSNSRSEMNVSTLELGDSALYLCASSAPSGSPPVPYNEQFFGPGTRLTVL.

This clonotype showed up just a few times. The chain links TRBV12-3 or TRBV12-4 to TRBJ2-7; D is unclear. V was clipped by 5 bases and J by 6 bases, with 17 bases between them. The CDR3 has 14 amino acids. CDR3 loop: CASSHSGVLPEQYF. The DNA of the CDR3 is TGTGCCAGCAGTCACTCTGGAGTCCTTCCCGAGCAGTACTTC.

This clonotype was seen only a few times. The chain joins TRBV2 to TRBJ2-2; tentative D call: TRBD2 (5 bases). Per the germline V gene, CDR1 is SNHLY and CDR2 is FYNNEI. CDR3 length: 15 amino acids. The germline V and J ends were trimmed by 0 bases and 6 bases, with 11 bases remaining between them. The CDR3 region has the DNA TGTGCCAGCAGTGAAGCGGTCGGACTTCCCGGGGAGCTGTTTTTT. This encodes CASSEAVGLPGELFF.

The chain is built from TRBV5-1 and TRBJ2-7; 7 bases align to TRBD2. Per the germline V gene, CDR1 is SGHRS and CDR2 is YFSETQ. Losses at the gene ends were 5 bases for V and 2 bases for J; bases not matched to a gene: 10. This CDR3 region has 15 residues. The CDR3 protein is CASRISGLGAYEQYF. The CDR3 DNA is TGCGCCAGCAGAATTAGCGGGCTAGGGGCCTACGAGCAGTACTTC.

A note on this clonotype: This is likely a read error, given that the CDR3 carries no conserved phenylalanine or tryptophan at its end. Here the CDR3 reads CASSLSGGMYQETQYL. In nucleotides, the CDR3 is TGTGCCAGCAGTTTATCAGGCGGAATGTACCAAGAGACCCAGTACTTG. The gene calls are TRBV28 and TRBJ2-5, with D unresolved. CDR1 is MDHEN and CDR2 is SYDVKM in the germline V gene. CDR3 size: 16 residues. The ends were cut back, 1 base at V and 0 bases at J, with 12 bases in the middle.

This clonotype occurred once. The V and J genes are TRBV5-5 and TRBJ1-4; no clear D. Germline V gene sequence: CDR1 SGHKS, CDR2 YYEKEE (reference sequence). Between the trimmed V and J ends, which lost 4 bases and 3 bases, there was a span of 10 bases. The CDR3 consists of 14 residues. The CDR3 DNA reads as TGTGCCAGCAGCCGTCAGGCCCCTAATGAAAAACTGTTTTTT. It specifies CASSRQAPNEKLFF.